The rows below give T cell receptor beta chains drawn from one sample of a study of blood T cell repertoires in COVID-19. Repertoires were generated with immunoSEQ multiplex PCR, while TCRdb's copy carries only in-frame clones and drops some. The sample has over 130,000 clones, about 80% seen once. The sequencing sample was made of peripheral blood. Receptors were obtained from a human donor in a cohort sampled during active COVID-19. The CDR3 runs from the conserved cysteine through the conserved F or W. D genes are given only for firm matches. Some rows mark clone size as missing; the rest say once, few, many or name a class of expanded clone.

size | D | J | V | CDR3 | DNA
- | - | TRBJ2-1 | TRBV5-1 | CASSLGLPSNEQFF | TGCGCCAGCAGCTTGGGCCTACCTTCCAATGAGCAGTTCTTC
- | - | TRBJ2-1 | TRBV19 | CASSVLADSYNEQFF | TGTGCCAGTAGTGTCTTAGCGGATTCCTACAATGAGCAGTTCTTC
- | TRBD2 | TRBJ2-1 | TRBV27 | CASRPGLAGISSYNEQFF | TGTGCCAGCAGACCGGGACTAGCGGGGATAAGCTCCTACAATGAGCAGTTCTTC
- | TRBD1 | TRBJ1-4 | TRBV12-5 | CASGLARKGQGASQPSNEKLFF | TGTGCTAGTGGTTTGGCCCGGAAGGGACAGGGGGCTTCCCAACCCTCTAATGAAAAACTGTTTTTT
- | - | TRBJ1-5 | TRBV2 | CASTPSQASNQPQHF | TGTGCCAGCACCCCGTCACAGGCCAGCAATCAGCCCCAGCATTTT
- | - | TRBJ2-7 | TRBV7-2 | CASSLVSSAPTYEQYF | TGTGCCAGCAGCTTAGTGTCCAGCGCTCCTACTTACGAGCAGTACTTC
- | TRBD1 | TRBJ1-2 | TRBV28 | CGATGGSSYGYTF | TGTGGTGCGACAGGGGGAAGTAGCTATGGCTACACCTTC
- | - | TRBJ2-6 | TRBV6-5 | CASSLPSSGANVLTF | TGTGCCAGCAGTCTACCTAGCTCTGGGGCCAACGTCCTGACTTTC
- | - | TRBJ2-2 | TRBV11-3 | CASSSSAGELFF | TGTGCCAGCAGTTCTAGTGCCGGGGAGCTGTTTTTT
once | TRBD1 | TRBJ1-5 | TRBV7-8 | CASSPGTGASGNQPQHF | TGTGCCAGCAGCCCCGGGACAGGGGCGAGTGGCAATCAGCCCCAGCATTTT
- | TRBD1 | TRBJ1-1 | TRBV5-1 | CASRGTGGFDTEAFF | TGCGCCAGCAGAGGGACAGGGGGCTTTGACACTGAAGCTTTCTTT
- | - | TRBJ2-7 | TRBV7-9 | CASSSGFYEQYF | TGTGCCAGCAGCTCAGGGTTCTACGAGCAGTACTTC
- | - | TRBJ2-7 | TRBV7-3 | CASSPGWRSGVYF | TGTGCCAGCAGCCCCGGATGGCGGTCCGGCGTTTACTTC
- | TRBD1 | TRBJ1-2 | TRBV6-5 | CASRGSGQGLQGTF | TGTGCCAGCAGAGGCTCCGGACAGGGCTTGCAAGGCACCTTC
- | TRBD2 | TRBJ2-6 | TRBV7-3 | CASSLRGAGANVLTF | TGTGCCAGCAGCCTCCGGGGGGCTGGGGCCAACGTCCTGACTTTC
- | TRBD1 | TRBJ1-5 | TRBV19 | CASSIGQGGGYSNQPQHF | TGTGCCAGTAGCATTGGACAGGGAGGTGGATATAGCAATCAGCCCCAGCATTTT
- | - | TRBJ1-2 | TRBV9 | CASSVEGGEVSGYTF | TGTGCCAGCAGCGTAGAAGGAGGGGAGGTCAGTGGCTACACCTTC
- | - | TRBJ2-7 | TRBV6-6 | CASSPNRYEQYF | TGTGCCAGCAGCCCTAATCGTTACGAGCAGTACTTC
- | TRBD1 | TRBJ1-1 | TRBV27 | CASSPRDRVTEAFF | TGTGCCAGCAGTCCCCGGGACAGGGTCACTGAAGCTTTCTTT
- | TRBD1 | TRBJ1-2 | TRBV19 | CASSPGDRGLYGYTF | TGTGCCAGTAGTCCGGGGGACAGGGGGCTCTATGGCTACACCTTC
once | - | TRBJ1-4 | TRBV6-5 | CASSSKGEKLFF | TGTGCCAGCAGCAGTAAGGGGGAGAAACTGTTTTTT
- | - | TRBJ2-2 | TRBV7-6 | CASSPQGRSTGELFF | TGTGCCAGCAGCCCACAGGGCAGAAGTACCGGGGAGCTGTTTTTT
- | - | TRBJ1-5 | TRBV9 | CASSVDLSQPQHF | TGTGCCAGCAGCGTAGATCTAAGTCAGCCCCAGCATTTT
- | - | TRBJ2-1 | TRBV5-1 | CASSLEGRGYNEQFF | TGCGCCAGCAGCTTGGAAGGTAGGGGCTACAATGAGCAGTTCTTC